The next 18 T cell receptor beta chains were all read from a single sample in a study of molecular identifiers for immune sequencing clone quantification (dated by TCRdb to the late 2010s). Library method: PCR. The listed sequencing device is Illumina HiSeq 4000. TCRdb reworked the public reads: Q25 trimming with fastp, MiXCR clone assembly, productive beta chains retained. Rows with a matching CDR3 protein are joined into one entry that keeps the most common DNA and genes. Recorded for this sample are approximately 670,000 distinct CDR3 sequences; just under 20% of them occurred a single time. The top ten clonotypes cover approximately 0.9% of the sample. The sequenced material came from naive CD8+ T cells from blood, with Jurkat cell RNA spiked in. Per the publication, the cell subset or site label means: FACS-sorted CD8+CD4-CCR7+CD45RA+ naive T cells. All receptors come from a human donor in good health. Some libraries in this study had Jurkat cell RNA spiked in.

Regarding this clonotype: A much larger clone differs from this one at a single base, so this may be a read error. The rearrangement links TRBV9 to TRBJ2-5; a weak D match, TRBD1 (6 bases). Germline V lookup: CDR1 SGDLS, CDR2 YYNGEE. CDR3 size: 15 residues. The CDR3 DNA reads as TGTGCCGGCAGCGTAGAGAGTTTGGGGGCAGAGACCCAGTACTTC. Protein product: CAGSVESLGAETQYF.

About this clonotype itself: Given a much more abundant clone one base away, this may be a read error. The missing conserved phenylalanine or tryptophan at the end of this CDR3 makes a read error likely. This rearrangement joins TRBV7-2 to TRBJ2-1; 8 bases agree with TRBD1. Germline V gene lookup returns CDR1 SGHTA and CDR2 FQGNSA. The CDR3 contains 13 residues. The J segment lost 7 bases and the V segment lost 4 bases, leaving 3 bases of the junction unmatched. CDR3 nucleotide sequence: TGTGCCAGCAGCTACAGGGGGAGGAATGAGCAGTTCCTC. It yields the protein CASSYRGRNEQFL.

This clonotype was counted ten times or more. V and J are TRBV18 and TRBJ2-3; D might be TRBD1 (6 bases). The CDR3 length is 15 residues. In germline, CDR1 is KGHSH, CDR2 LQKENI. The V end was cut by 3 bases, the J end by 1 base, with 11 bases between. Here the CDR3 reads CASSPVGGGTDTQYF. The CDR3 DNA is TGTGCCAGCTCACCGGTAGGGGGTGGCACAGATACGCAGTATTTT.

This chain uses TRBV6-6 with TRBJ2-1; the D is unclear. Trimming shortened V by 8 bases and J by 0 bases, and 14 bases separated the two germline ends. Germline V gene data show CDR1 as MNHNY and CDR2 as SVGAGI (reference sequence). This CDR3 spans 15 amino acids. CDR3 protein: CASLSERNSYNEQFF. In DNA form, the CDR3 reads TGTGCCAGCCTGTCGGAACGGAACTCCTACAATGAGCAGTTCTTC.

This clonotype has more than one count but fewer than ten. The CDR3 loop is CASSDRDSSTNEKLFF. The DNA of the CDR3 is TGTGCCAGCAGTGATCGGGACAGCTCAACTAATGAAAAACTGTTTTTT. The chain is built from TRBV6-4 and TRBJ1-4; 7 bases are shared with TRBD1. Germline V gene sequence: CDR1 MRHNA, CDR2 SNTAGT. V lost 3 bases and J lost 0; bases outside the gene matches: 4. The length of the CDR3 is 16 residues.

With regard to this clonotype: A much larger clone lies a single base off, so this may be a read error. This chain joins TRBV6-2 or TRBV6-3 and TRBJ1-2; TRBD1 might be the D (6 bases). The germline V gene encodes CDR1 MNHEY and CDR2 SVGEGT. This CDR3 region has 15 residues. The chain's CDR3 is CASSYTGTSNYAYTF. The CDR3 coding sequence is TGTGCCAGCAGTTACACCGGGACAAGTAACTATGCCTACACCTTC.

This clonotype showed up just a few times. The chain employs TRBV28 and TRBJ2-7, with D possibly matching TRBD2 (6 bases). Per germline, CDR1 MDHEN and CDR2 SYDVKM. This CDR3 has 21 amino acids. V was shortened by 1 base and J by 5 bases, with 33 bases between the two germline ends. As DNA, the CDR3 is TGTGCCAGCAGTTTATTTAGTATTGGGGCGGCGGGACCAACGGACCCCCACGAGCAGTACTTC. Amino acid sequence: CASSLFSIGAAGPTDPHEQYF. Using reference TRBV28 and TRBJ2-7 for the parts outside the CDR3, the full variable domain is DVKVTQSSRYLVKRTGEKVFLECVQDMDHENMFWYRQDPGLGLRLIYFSYDVKMKEKGDIPEGYSVSREKKERFSLILESASTNQTSMYLCASSLFSIGAAGPTDPHEQYFGPGTRLTVT.

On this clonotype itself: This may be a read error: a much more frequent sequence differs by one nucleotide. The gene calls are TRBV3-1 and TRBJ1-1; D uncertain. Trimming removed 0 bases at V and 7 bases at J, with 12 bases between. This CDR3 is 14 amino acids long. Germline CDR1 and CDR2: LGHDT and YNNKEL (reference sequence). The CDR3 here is CASSQEADPSEAFF. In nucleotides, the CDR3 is TGTGCCAGCAGCCAAGAGGCCGACCCTAGTGAAGCTTTCTTT.

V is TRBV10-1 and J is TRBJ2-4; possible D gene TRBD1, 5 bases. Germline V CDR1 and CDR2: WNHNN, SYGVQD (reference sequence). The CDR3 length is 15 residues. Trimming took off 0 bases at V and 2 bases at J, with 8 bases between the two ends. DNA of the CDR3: TGCGCCAGCAGTGAGTCGGTGGGGCCCAAAAACATTCAGTACTTC. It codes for CASSESVGPKNIQYF.

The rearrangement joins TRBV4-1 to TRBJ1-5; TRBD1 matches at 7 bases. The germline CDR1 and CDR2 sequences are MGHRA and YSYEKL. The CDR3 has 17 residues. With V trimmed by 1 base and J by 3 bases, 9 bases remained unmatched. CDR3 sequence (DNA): TGCGCCAGCAGCCAAGTAGGGACAGTTTATAACAATCAGCCCCAGCATTTT. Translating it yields CASSQVGTVYNNQPQHF.

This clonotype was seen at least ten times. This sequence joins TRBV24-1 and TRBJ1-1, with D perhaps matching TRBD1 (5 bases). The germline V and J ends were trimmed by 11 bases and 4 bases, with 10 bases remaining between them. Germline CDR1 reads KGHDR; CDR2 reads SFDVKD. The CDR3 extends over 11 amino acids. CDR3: CAREGTTEAFF. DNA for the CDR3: TGTGCCAGGGAAGGGACCACTGAAGCTTTCTTT.

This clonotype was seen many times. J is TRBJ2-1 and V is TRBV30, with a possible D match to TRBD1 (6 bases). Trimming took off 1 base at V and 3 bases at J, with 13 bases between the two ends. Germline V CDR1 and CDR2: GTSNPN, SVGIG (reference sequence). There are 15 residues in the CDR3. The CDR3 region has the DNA TGTGCCTGGAGTGCGAACAGGGAACTCTACAATGAGCAGTTCTTC. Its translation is CAWSANRELYNEQFF.

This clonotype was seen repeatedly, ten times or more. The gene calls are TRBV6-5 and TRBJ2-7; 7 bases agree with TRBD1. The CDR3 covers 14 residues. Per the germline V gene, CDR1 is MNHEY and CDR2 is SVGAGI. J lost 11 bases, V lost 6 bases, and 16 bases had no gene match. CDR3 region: CASSPSTGTQLEYF. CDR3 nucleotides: TGTGCCAGCAGCCCTTCGACAGGGACGCAGTTGGAGTACTTC.

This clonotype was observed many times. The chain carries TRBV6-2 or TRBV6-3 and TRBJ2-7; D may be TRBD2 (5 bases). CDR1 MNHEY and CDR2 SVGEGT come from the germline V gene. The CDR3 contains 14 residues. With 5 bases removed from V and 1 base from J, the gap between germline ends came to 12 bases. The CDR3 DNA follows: TGTGCCAGCAGTATAGGTGGAGGATCCTACGAGCAGTACTTC. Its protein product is CASSIGGGSYEQYF.

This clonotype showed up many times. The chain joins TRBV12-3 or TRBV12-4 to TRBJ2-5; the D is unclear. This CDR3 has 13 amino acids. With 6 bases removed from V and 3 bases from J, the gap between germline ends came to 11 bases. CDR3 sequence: CASRPPGEETQYF. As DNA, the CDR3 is TGTGCCAGCAGGCCCCCGGGCGAAGAGACCCAGTACTTC.

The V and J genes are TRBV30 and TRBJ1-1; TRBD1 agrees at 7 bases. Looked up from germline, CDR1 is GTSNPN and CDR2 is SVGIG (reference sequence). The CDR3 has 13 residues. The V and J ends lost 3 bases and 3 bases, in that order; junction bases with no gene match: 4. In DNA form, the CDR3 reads TGTGCCTGGAGAGACAGGGTCGACACTGAAGCTTTCTTT. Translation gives CAWRDRVDTEAFF.

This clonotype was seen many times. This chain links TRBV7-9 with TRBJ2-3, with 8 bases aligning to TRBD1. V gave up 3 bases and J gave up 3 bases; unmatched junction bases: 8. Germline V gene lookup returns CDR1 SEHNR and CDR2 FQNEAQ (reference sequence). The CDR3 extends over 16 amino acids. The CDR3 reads CASSFDRGERTDTQYF. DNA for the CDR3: TGTGCCAGCAGCTTCGACAGGGGCGAGCGTACAGATACGCAGTATTTT.

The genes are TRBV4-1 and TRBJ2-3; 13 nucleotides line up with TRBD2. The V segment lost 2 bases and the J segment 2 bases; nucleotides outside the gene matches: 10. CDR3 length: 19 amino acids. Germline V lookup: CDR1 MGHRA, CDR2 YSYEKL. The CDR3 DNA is TGCGCCAGCAGCCAATTTGGGACTAGCGGGGCCGGCTACACAGATACGCAGTATTTT. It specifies CASSQFGTSGAGYTDTQYF.